This T cell receptor beta chain was captured by sequencing in a study of blood T cell repertoires in COVID-19. As for the study in general: The United States, Italy and Spain supplied acute and convalescent COVID-19 samples.

Sequencing used immunoSEQ multiplex PCR; TCRdb keeps in-frame clones, though not all of them. Of about 60,000 clones in the sample, about 78% were seen once. The CDR3 has 17 amino acids. V shed 1 base and J 5 bases; nucleotides not matched to a gene: 6. Germline CDR1 reads LGHNA; CDR2 reads YNFKEQ. The rearrangement uses TRBV4-2 and TRBJ2-5; TRBD2 agrees at 14 bases. This clonotype was sampled from a man aged 45-60 years with active or convalescent COVID-19. Sequenced material: peripheral blood. The CDR3 reads CASSQGGLAGAGETQYF. The CDR3 nucleotides read TGTGCCAGCAGCCAAGGGGGACTAGCGGGAGCCGGGGAGACCCAGTACTTC.